The rows below give T cell receptor beta chains drawn from one sample of a study of T-cell memory formation after mild COVID-19. Via MiXCR, TCRdb re-called the 5' RACE reads, giving one row per CDR3 protein. The sample yields fewer than 140,000 distinct CDR3 sequences, around an eighth seen once. The sample comprised PBMCs or a T cell subset sorted from them (not recorded which). The receptors stem from an adult woman who had mild COVID-19 (a few samples of this study predate the infection). Cell type and time point are not known. Each CDR3 is given with its conserved first and last residue. D genes are given only for firm matches. Clone size is given for some rows only: seen once, a few or many times, or a class if the clone is expanded.

cdr3_aa	cdr3_nt	j_call	v_call	d_call	clone_size
CASSELAGRGPNNEQFF	TGTGCCAGCAGTGAATTGGCGGGCAGGGGGCCGAACAATGAGCAGTTCTTC	TRBJ2-1	TRBV6-1	TRBD1	-
CASSLDPGGAYNEQFF	TGTGCCAGCAGCTTAGATCCCGGGGGGGCCTACAATGAGCAGTTCTTC	TRBJ2-1	TRBV7-2	TRBD2	once
CASSSLYDYSSPYEQYF	TGTGCCAGCAGCTCCCTTTACGATTACTCGAGCCCCTACGAGCAGTACTTC	TRBJ2-7	TRBV7-2	-	few
CASSEGTGVRGYNEQFF	TGTGCCAGCAGTGAGGGGACAGGGGTTAGGGGTTACAATGAGCAGTTCTTC	TRBJ2-1	TRBV6-1	TRBD1	-
CASSLQLAGAVGEQYF	TGTGCCAGCAGCTTACAACTAGCGGGAGCTGTAGGCGAGCAGTACTTC	TRBJ2-7	TRBV13	TRBD2	-
CASSLANRGNEQFF	TGTGCCAGCAGTTTAGCAAACAGGGGAAATGAGCAGTTCTTC	TRBJ2-1	TRBV12-3/TRBV12-4	TRBD1	-
CSVPSRDRVDTQYF	TGCAGCGTTCCGAGCCGGGACAGGGTTGATACGCAGTATTTT	TRBJ2-3	TRBV29-1	TRBD1	few
CASTIAGVGSGANVLTF	TGTGCCAGCACAATAGCGGGTGTGGGCTCTGGGGCCAACGTCCTGACTTTC	TRBJ2-6	TRBV7-9	TRBD2	few
CAISDLVEQYF	TGTGCCATCAGTGATCTCGTCGAGCAGTACTTC	TRBJ2-7	TRBV10-3	-	many
CTARGQASYNEQFF	TGCACCGCCCGGGGGCAGGCCTCCTACAATGAGCAGTTCTTC	TRBJ2-1	TRBV29-1	-	-
CASAVADTQYF	TGTGCCAGCGCTGTGGCAGATACGCAGTATTTT	TRBJ2-3	TRBV12-3/TRBV12-4	-	few
CASSPLLGIGGERYEQYF	TGTGCCAGCAGCCCTCTGTTAGGTATTGGGGGAGAGAGGTACGAGCAGTACTTC	TRBJ2-7	TRBV7-2	-	many
CASSEATSGRPYEQYF	TGTGCCAGCAGTGAAGCTACTAGCGGGAGGCCCTACGAGCAGTACTTC	TRBJ2-7	TRBV2	TRBD2	-
CASTQAIAGFDTQYF	TGCGCCAGCACGCAAGCCATAGCGGGGTTCGATACGCAGTATTTT	TRBJ2-3	TRBV10-2	TRBD2	-
CASSGEVDSGSYEQYF	TGTGCCAGCAGCGGAGAGGTCGACAGTGGGAGCTACGAGCAGTACTTC	TRBJ2-7	TRBV7-9	-	many
CASSPHAGNNQPQHF	TGTGCCAGCAGCCCCCACGCGGGAAACAATCAGCCCCAGCATTTT	TRBJ1-5	TRBV3-1	-	few
CSVEVVLAGVPGELFF	TGCAGCGTTGAAGTGGTGCTAGCGGGGGTCCCCGGGGAGCTGTTTTTT	TRBJ2-2	TRBV29-1	TRBD2	few
CSAGLEAFF	TGCAGTGCCGGACTTGAAGCTTTCTTT	TRBJ1-1	TRBV20-1	-	many
CASSSWTGNEQFF	TGTGCCAGCAGCTCCTGGACAGGGAATGAGCAGTTCTTC	TRBJ2-1	TRBV7-9	TRBD1	few
CASSQEGLGRGQSSYEQYF	TGCGCCAGCAGCCAAGAGGGGCTCGGGCGGGGGCAAAGCTCCTACGAGCAGTACTTC	TRBJ2-7	TRBV4-1	-	-
CASTERTSQYNEQFF	TGTGCCAGCACTGAGAGGACTAGCCAGTACAATGAGCAGTTCTTC	TRBJ2-1	TRBV28	TRBD2	few
CASVSGLTGELFF	TGTGCTAGTGTTTCAGGGCTCACCGGGGAGCTGTTTTTT	TRBJ2-2	TRBV12-5	-	many
CASSQSSGGSYNEQFF	TGCGCCAGCAGCCAATCCAGCGGGGGGTCCTACAATGAGCAGTTCTTC	TRBJ2-1	TRBV4-1	TRBD2	-
CASSLVGQYEQYF	TGTGCCAGCAGCTTAGTGGGCCAGTACGAGCAGTACTTC	TRBJ2-7	TRBV7-2	-	-
CASSPRDRVTPSTDTQYF	TGTGCCAGCAGCCCCCGGGACAGGGTCACCCCTAGCACAGATACGCAGTATTTT	TRBJ2-3	TRBV14	TRBD1	-
CASSSRTHDSPSYEQYF	TGTGCCAGCAGTTCCCGGACTCATGATTCCCCCTCCTACGAGCAGTACTTC	TRBJ2-7	TRBV6-2/TRBV6-3	-	few